This T cell receptor beta chain appears in the sequencing data of a study of cytomegalovirus exposure and HLA in healthy donors. With 60 Vbeta and 13 Jbeta primers, the PCR was carried out. TCRdb keeps only in-frame clones here, not all; method: immunoSEQ multiplex PCR. The sample has around 50,000 clones. Worth noting for this clone: Its antigen is not identified.

The germline CDR1 and CDR2 sequences are GTSNPN and SVGIG (reference sequence). There are 12 residues in the CDR3. The V end was cut by 1 base, the J end by 6 bases, with 9 bases between. Study-level findings and limits: Researchers counted around 170 TCR beta chains as cytomegalovirus-associated.

The chain carries TRBV30 and TRBJ1-1; D is undetermined. The source of this sequence is a young woman in good health and CMV-seropositive. The specimen was PBMCs. The CDR3 DNA is TGTGCCTGGAGTGATACAGAATCTGAAGCTTTCTTT. Translating it yields CAWSDTESEAFF.